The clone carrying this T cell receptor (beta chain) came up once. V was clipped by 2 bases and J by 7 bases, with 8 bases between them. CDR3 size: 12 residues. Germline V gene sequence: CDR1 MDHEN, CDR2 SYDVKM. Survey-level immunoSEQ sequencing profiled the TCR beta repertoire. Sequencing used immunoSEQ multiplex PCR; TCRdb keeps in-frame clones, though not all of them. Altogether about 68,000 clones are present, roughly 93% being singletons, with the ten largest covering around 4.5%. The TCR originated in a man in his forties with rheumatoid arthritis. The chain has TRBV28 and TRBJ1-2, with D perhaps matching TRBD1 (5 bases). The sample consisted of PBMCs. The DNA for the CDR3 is TGTGCCAGCAGTTTAGGACAACGTGGCTACACCTTC. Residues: CASSLGQRGYTF.